This is a list of T cell receptor beta chains from one sample in a study of vaccination and CD4 T cells after COVID-19. One entry per CDR3 protein, called by TCRdb with MiXCR from the PCR reads. This table has more than 15,000 distinct CDR3 sequences, around 50% appearing once. These receptors have no identified antigens. Sequenced here: CD4+ T cells from blood, cultured in vitro, sampled about 7 months after SARS-CoV-2 vaccination. These receptors all stem from a human donor who had recovered from COVID-19. Both conserved end residues are part of each CDR3. A D gene is named only where the DNA matches it firmly. Clone size is not always given. Where it is, it says once, few, many or a class for expanded clones.

D gene | clone size | J gene | V gene | CDR3 protein | CDR3 DNA
. | few | TRBJ1-1 | TRBV20-1 | CSANGATEAFF | TGCAGTGCTAACGGGGCCACTGAAGCTTTCTTT
. | . | TRBJ2-7 | TRBV6-2/TRBV6-3 | CASSYSGSSGEQYF | TGTGCCAGCAGTTACTCGGGATCCTCGGGGGAGCAGTACTTC
TRBD1 | . | TRBJ1-2 | TRBV7-3 | CASSPDRNYGYTF | TGTGCCAGCAGCCCGGACAGGAACTATGGCTACACCTTC
. | few | TRBJ1-1 | TRBV11-3 | CASSLSYTEAFF | TGTGCCAGCAGCTTAAGCTACACTGAAGCTTTCTTT
. | . | TRBJ1-1 | TRBV6-1 | CATGSDTEAFF | TGTGCCACGGGGTCGGACACTGAAGCTTTCTTT
. | . | TRBJ2-5 | TRBV2 | CASSPTQETQYF | TGTGCCAGCAGTCCCACACAAGAGACCCAGTACTTC
TRBD1 | few | TRBJ1-4 | TRBV20-1 | CSARDHEGTVGLFF | TGCAGTGCTAGAGATCATGAGGGGACAGTTGGACTGTTTTTT
. | . | TRBJ2-3 | TRBV20-1 | CSAVARGMTSTDTQYF | TGCAGTGCTGTCGCCCGGGGGATGACTAGCACAGATACGCAGTATTTT
. | . | TRBJ2-5 | TRBV11-1 | CASSLDYQETQYF | TGTGCCAGCAGCTTGGACTACCAAGAGACCCAGTACTTC
. | few | TRBJ2-3 | TRBV20-1 | CSARSLWGADTQYF | TGCAGTGCCCGATCTCTCTGGGGTGCAGATACGCAGTATTTT
TRBD1 | once | TRBJ1-2 | TRBV19 | CASSILGTGYGYTF | TGTGCCAGTAGTATCCTCGGGACAGGCTATGGCTACACCTTC
TRBD1 | . | TRBJ1-5 | TRBV12-5 | CASGMEGAVKAAQHF | TGTGCTAGTGGCATGGAGGGGGCAGTAAAGGCGGCCCAGCATTTT
TRBD1 | . | TRBJ1-2 | TRBV19 | CASTRDSSYGYTF | TGTGCCAGTACCCGGGACAGCTCCTATGGCTACACCTTC
. | few | TRBJ2-7 | TRBV19 | CASSIGSRSYEQYF | TGTGCCAGTAGTATAGGATCTCGCTCCTACGAGCAGTACTTC
TRBD2 | few | TRBJ2-1 | TRBV5-8 | CASSFRLAGEWFF | TGTGCCAGCAGCTTCCGGTTAGCGGGAGAATGGTTCTTC
TRBD2 | medium-sized | TRBJ2-2 | TRBV20-1 | CSASGGAGELFF | TGCAGTGCTTCGGGGGGGGCCGGGGAGCTGTTTTTT
. | . | TRBJ2-5 | TRBV27 | CASSQRSGPETQYF | TGTGCCAGCAGTCAACGCTCAGGGCCGGAGACCCAGTACTTC
. | . | TRBJ2-3 | TRBV2 | CASSPPFTDTQYF | TGTGCCAGCAGTCCCCCCTTCACAGATACGCAGTATTTT
. | . | TRBJ2-7 | TRBV27 | CASSLFLSSGGVLYEQYF | .
TRBD1 | . | TRBJ1-2 | TRBV20-1 | CSAGGTGKSYGYTF | TGCAGTGCCGGTGGGACAGGCAAATCTTATGGCTACACCTTC
TRBD1 | few | TRBJ1-1 | TRBV7-3 | CASSDNRGATEAFF | TGTGCCAGCAGCGATAACAGGGGAGCCACTGAAGCTTTCTTT
. | few | TRBJ2-3 | TRBV20-1 | CSASLGVDTQYF | TGCAGTGCTAGCCTGGGGGTAGATACGCAGTATTTT
. | few | TRBJ1-5 | TRBV15 | CATSRDLGGNSNQPQHF | TGTGCCACCAGCAGAGATCTCGGCGGTAATAGCAATCAGCCCCAGCATTTT
. | few | TRBJ2-2 | TRBV6-1 | CASSFAQNTGELFF | TGTGCCAGCAGCTTCGCTCAAAACACCGGGGAGCTGTTTTTT
TRBD1 | . | TRBJ1-2 | TRBV7-2 | CASSLDRGDGYTF | TGTGCCAGCAGCTTAGACAGGGGAGATGGCTACACCTTC
TRBD2 | few | TRBJ2-5 | TRBV20-1 | CSARGSGGRRETQYF | TGCAGTGCTAGAGGTAGCGGGGGGCGGAGGGAGACCCAGTACTTC